The clone carrying this T cell receptor (beta chain) has ten or more counts. As yet, its antigen is unknown. There were TCR beta CDR3 regions amplified from RNA transcripts. Initially, a first-round RT-PCR of the TCR CDR3 employed the HTBI primer set. TCRdb recomputed calls from the multiplex PCR reads with MiXCR, one row per CDR3 protein. The table has fewer than 800,000 distinct CDR3 sequences, 16% seen once. Trimming took 9 bases from V and 5 from J, leaving 23 bases between them. CDR1 is MNHEY and CDR2 is SMNVEV in the germline V gene (reference sequence). CDR3 size: 15 residues. The sample is drawn from a study of T cells in Graves' hyperthyroidism and ophthalmopathy. Study-level results: A median about 6 months before onset, the model predicted ophthalmopathy.

The definition of stable Graves' hyperthyroidism was no ophthalmopathy progression within 18 months. Used for diagnoses were clinical symptoms, serum thyroxine and TRAb, thyroid ultrasound and orbital computed tomography. The sample was blood. The chain couples TRBV27 to TRBJ2-7; perhaps TRBD2 as D (5 bases). The clonotype comes from a man aged 18 to 29 with Graves' hyperthyroidism. CDR3 nucleotide sequence: TGTGCCAGTAGTCGTCCTGGAGGACTCCTCCACGAGCAGTACTTC. It encodes CASSRPGGLLHEQYF.